What follows are 8 T cell receptor beta chains derived from one specimen sequenced in a study of early T cells in non-severe SARS-CoV-2 infection. TCRdb re-analysed the 5' RACE reads in MiXCR, keeping a single row per CDR3 protein. Among tens of thousands of distinct CDR3 sequences listed, around a quarter were seen once. This material consisted of whole blood, taken at baseline. These receptors all stem from an adult who was a healthcare worker with PCR-confirmed SARS-CoV-2 infection or an uninfected control (not recorded which).

The rearrangement uses TRBV6-6 and TRBJ1-3; D possibly corresponds to TRBD1 (5 bases). In germline, CDR1 is MNHNY, CDR2 SVGAGI (reference sequence). CDR3 length: 16 amino acids. V dropped 7 bases and J dropped 0 bases, with 16 bases sitting between them. The CDR3 DNA follows: TGTGCCAGCATCATAAGCGGGGCCCCCTCTGGAAACACCATATATTTT. This translates into CASIISGAPSGNTIYF.

This clonotype was seen repeatedly, ten times or more. The CDR3 DNA reads TGTGCCAGCAGCCTCAGGGCGGACAATGAGCAGTTCTTC. Amino acids: CASSLRADNEQFF. The chain has TRBV11-2 and TRBJ2-1, with a weak D call TRBD1 (5 bases). CDR1 SGHAT and CDR2 FQNNGV come from the germline V gene. This CDR3 has 13 amino acids. V was clipped by 5 bases and J by 5 bases, with 10 bases between them.

This clonotype was found a few times. This chain uses TRBV25-1 with TRBJ1-2; the match to TRBD1 covers 9 bases. Unmatched junction bases numbered 9, after V lost 6 bases and J lost 4 bases. The germline V gene has CDR1 MGHDK and CDR2 SYGVNS. The CDR3 is made up of 15 amino acids. The CDR3 loop is CASRGTQGASYGYTF. The CDR3 nucleotides are TGTGCCAGCAGGGGTACACAGGGGGCGAGCTATGGCTACACCTTC.

This clonotype was seen more than once but under ten times. This chain joins TRBV5-1 and TRBJ2-7; 8 bases are shared with TRBD2. With 0 bases clipped from V and 7 bases from J, the junction kept 6 bases outside the gene matches. Germline V CDR1 and CDR2: SGHRS, YFSETQ. The CDR3 sequence is 14 residues long. This chain's CDR3 is CASSLARGAEEQYF. CDR3 coding DNA: TGCGCCAGCAGCTTGGCGCGGGGGGCGGAAGAGCAGTACTTC.

This chain links TRBV6-5 with TRBJ2-1; 12 bases fit TRBD2. This CDR3 comprises 15 residues. Germline loops: CDR1 MNHEY, CDR2 SVGAGI. V lost 6 bases, J lost 4 bases, and 4 bases stayed unmatched. The CDR3 is CASSPGLAGYNEQFF. The CDR3 nucleotides are TGTGCCAGCAGCCCCGGACTAGCGGGGTACAATGAGCAGTTCTTC.

The chain couples TRBV4-2 to TRBJ2-3; TRBD2 might be the D (6 bases). The germline V gene encodes CDR1 LGHNA and CDR2 YNFKEQ. This CDR3 has 16 amino acids. The ends were cut back, 0 bases at V and 5 bases at J, with 15 bases in the middle. The CDR3 DNA reads as TGTGCCAGCAGCCAAGATGGGAGACTAGTGGTAGATACGCAGTATTTT. Its protein product is CASSQDGRLVVDTQYF.

This chain uses TRBV12-3 or TRBV12-4 with TRBJ2-5, with 7 bases fitting TRBD1. CDR3 length equals 13 residues. J was trimmed by 5 bases and V by 0 bases; bases with no gene match: 0. CDR3: CASSLAGGETQYF. CDR3 nucleotides: TGTGCCAGCAGTTTAGCAGGGGGCGAGACCCAGTACTTC.

This clonotype was seen ten or more times. The rearrangement links TRBV5-1 to TRBJ2-5, with 11 bases aligning to TRBD2. Germline CDR1 is SGHRS and CDR2 is YFSETQ. This CDR3 has 17 amino acids. Trimming removed 0 bases from V and 4 bases from J; junction bases left unmatched: 8. The DNA for the CDR3 is TGCGCCAGCAGCTTGGAGGTTAGCGGGGGGGTCCTAGAGACCCAGTACTTC. Translated: CASSLEVSGGVLETQYF.